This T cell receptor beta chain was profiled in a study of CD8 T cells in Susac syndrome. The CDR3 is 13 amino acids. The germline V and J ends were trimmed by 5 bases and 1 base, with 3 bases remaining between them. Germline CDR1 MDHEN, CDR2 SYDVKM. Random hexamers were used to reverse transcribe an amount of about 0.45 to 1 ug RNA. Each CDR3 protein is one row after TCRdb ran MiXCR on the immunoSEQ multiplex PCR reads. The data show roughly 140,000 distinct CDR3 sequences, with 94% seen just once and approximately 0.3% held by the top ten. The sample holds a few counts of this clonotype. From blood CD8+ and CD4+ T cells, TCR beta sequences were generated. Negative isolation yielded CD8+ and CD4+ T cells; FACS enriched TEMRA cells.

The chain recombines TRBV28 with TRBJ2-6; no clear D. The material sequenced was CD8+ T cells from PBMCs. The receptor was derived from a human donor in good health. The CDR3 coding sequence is TGTGCCAGCAGTGGATCTGGGGCCAACGTCCTGACTTTC. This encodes CASSGSGANVLTF.